These 22 T cell receptor beta chains were all obtained from the same sample, sequenced in a study of blood T cell repertoires in COVID-19. Profiling relied on immunoSEQ multiplex PCR, and the TCRdb table lists in-frame clones only, not all of them. The sample holds nearly 400,000 clones, roughly 89% seen once. What was sequenced was PBMCs or T cells enriched from blood (not recorded which). Every receptor here comes from a woman under 40 who had recovered from COVID-19.

This clone has at least ten counts. The genes are TRBV10-3 and TRBJ1-2; TRBD1 is a possible D gene (5 bases). The V gene lost 3 bases and the J gene lost 5 bases, with 10 bases spanning the gap. The CDR3 loop spans 13 amino acids. Per germline, CDR1 ENHRY and CDR2 SYGVKD. CDR3 residues: CAISDRVPYGYTF. CDR3 nucleotides: TGTGCCATCAGTGACAGGGTACCTTATGGCTACACCTTC.

In this sample, this clone turned up once. The chain carries TRBV19 and TRBJ2-3; 7 nucleotides agree with TRBD1. The CDR3 covers 14 residues. Trimming removed 8 bases from V and 4 bases from J; junction bases left unmatched: 9. CDR1 and CDR2 from the germline V gene are LNHDA and SQIVND (reference sequence). The chain's CDR3 is CASASGTAADTQYF. CDR3 in DNA: TGTGCCAGTGCTTCGGGGACAGCCGCAGATACGCAGTATTTT. Full variable domain (rest looked up from reference TRBV19 and TRBJ2-3): DGGITQSPKYLFRKEGQNVTLSCEQNLNHDAMYWYRQDPGQGLRLIYYSQIVNDFQKGDIAEGYSVSREKKESFPLTVTSAQKNPTAFYLCASASGTAADTQYFGPGTRLTVL.

V usage is TRBV12-3 or TRBV12-4 and J usage is TRBJ1-2; TRBD1 agrees at 8 bases. The CDR3 length is 13 residues. V dropped 6 bases and J dropped 3; count of bases not matched to a gene: 3. In DNA form, the CDR3 reads TGTGCCAGCAGAGCACAGGGGGACTATGGCTACACCTTC. Translating it yields CASRAQGDYGYTF.

V usage is TRBV4-3 and J usage is TRBJ1-2; maybe TRBD1 (5 bases). V lost 5 bases and J lost 0, with 13 bases in between. Germline V gene lookup returns CDR1 LGHNA and CDR2 YSLEER. The CDR3 extends over 15 amino acids. The CDR3 loop reads CASSSGVPPNYGYTF. The CDR3 DNA reads as TGCGCCAGCAGCTCGGGGGTTCCCCCTAACTATGGCTACACCTTC.

The chain has TRBV5-1 and TRBJ2-3; a possible D gene is TRBD1 (5 bases). V was pared by 3 bases and J by 0 bases, with 8 bases between. Germline V gives CDR1 SGHRS, CDR2 YFSETQ. CDR3 size: 14 residues. CDR3 in amino acids: CASSYDSSTDTQYF. In nucleotides, the CDR3 is TGCGCCAGCAGCTACGACAGTAGCACAGATACGCAGTATTTT.

The gene calls are TRBV7-2 and TRBJ1-5, with 7 bases matching TRBD1. The CDR3 contains 16 residues. Germline-derived CDR1 and CDR2 are SGHTA and FQGNSA. V shed 1 base and J 2 bases; nucleotides not matched to a gene: 5. The CDR3 protein is CASSLGGGGGNQPQHF. For the CDR3, the DNA is TGTGCCAGCAGCTTAGGAGGGGGCGGTGGCAATCAGCCCCAGCATTTT.

The chain joins TRBV12-3 or TRBV12-4 to TRBJ2-3; D unresolved. The CDR3 runs to 11 residues. V shed 7 bases and J shed 6 bases, with 8 bases lying between them. For the CDR3, the DNA is TGTGCCAGCATTGAAGCGGATACGCAGTATTTT. Amino acid sequence: CASIEADTQYF.

The V gene is TRBV7-8, the J gene TRBJ1-1; TRBD1 matches at 8 bases. V lost 5 bases, J lost 6 bases, and 5 bases stayed unmatched. This CDR3 spans 13 amino acids. Germline V gives CDR1 SGHVS, CDR2 FQNEAQ. The CDR3 nucleotides are TGTGCCAGCAGCCGCGACAGGGGCGCTGAAGCTTTCTTT. It yields the protein CASSRDRGAEAFF.

This clone appeared a few times. The V call is TRBV7-6, the J call TRBJ1-5; tentatively, D is TRBD1 (5 bases). The V end lost 0 bases, the J end lost 7 bases, and 13 bases lay between the germline ends. CDR1 SGHVS and CDR2 FNYEAQ come from the germline V gene. This CDR3 is 15 amino acids long. The chain's CDR3 is CASSLAVDGAQPQHF. CDR3 DNA sequence: TGTGCCAGCAGCTTAGCGGTGGATGGGGCCCAGCCCCAGCATTTT.

The rearrangement joins TRBV29-1 to TRBJ2-1; 7 bases fit TRBD1. Germline CDR1 and CDR2: SQVTM and ANQGSEA. The CDR3 has 13 residues. J was trimmed by 5 bases and V by 6 bases; bases with no gene match: 7. CDR3 region: CSVDEDRDNEQFF. The CDR3 DNA reads TGCAGCGTGGACGAAGACAGGGACAATGAGCAGTTCTTC.

The chain recombines TRBV5-1 with TRBJ1-3; no clear D gene. The CDR3 is 16 amino acids. The germline V gene encodes CDR1 SGHRS and CDR2 YFSETQ. V was trimmed by 0 bases and J by 0 bases, leaving 10 bases between them. The CDR3 is CASSLGRERSGNTIYF. CDR3 in DNA: TGCGCCAGCAGCTTGGGGAGGGAGCGCTCTGGAAACACCATATATTTT. Full variable domain (missing parts from reference TRBV5-1 and TRBJ1-3): KAGVTQTPRYLIKTRGQQVTLSCSPISGHRSVSWYQQTPGQGLQFLFEYFSETQRNKGNFPGRFSGRQFSNSRSEMNVSTLELGDSALYLCASSLGRERSGNTIYFGEGSWLTVV.

The chain recombines TRBV10-3 with TRBJ1-3; no reliable D call. The V end lost 5 bases, the J end lost 0 bases, and 5 bases lay between the germline ends. The CDR3 has 13 amino acids. The germline V gene has CDR1 ENHRY and CDR2 SYGVKD. CDR3 coding DNA: TGTGCCATCAGTACAAGCTCTGGAAACACCATATATTTT. Translating gives CAISTSSGNTIYF.

The gene calls are TRBV21-1 and TRBJ2-7; the DNA was not used to check the table's D call, TRBD1. TRBV21-1 corresponds to a pseudogene. The CDR3 contains 17 residues. The CDR3 sequence is CASSKAPNRGDDYEQYF. The CDR3 region has the DNA TGTGCCAGCAGCAAAGCCCCGAACAGGGGTGATGACTACGAGCAGTACTTC.

This sequence joins TRBV5-6 and TRBJ1-2, with D perhaps matching TRBD1 (5 bases). Trimming stripped 0 bases from V and 3 bases from J, with 9 bases between. Looked up from germline, CDR1 is SGHDT and CDR2 is YYEEEE. This CDR3 is 14 amino acids long. The CDR3 is CASSLVGAHYGYTF. The CDR3 coding sequence is TGTGCCAGCAGCTTGGTTGGGGCCCACTATGGCTACACCTTC.

This chain uses TRBV9 with TRBJ1-1, with D perhaps TRBD1 (5 bases). The CDR3 spans 14 residues. Trimming removed 4 bases from V and 2 bases from J, with 12 bases in between. Germline V gene lookup returns CDR1 SGDLS and CDR2 YYNGEE. CDR3 sequence: CASSLDTINTEAFF. In DNA form, the CDR3 reads TGTGCCAGCAGCCTGGACACGATAAACACTGAAGCTTTCTTT.

In its sample, this clone was seen once. The genes are TRBV11-3 and TRBJ1-4; D remains unclear. V was clipped by 3 bases and J by 7 bases, with 12 bases between them. This CDR3 spans 14 amino acids. Germline values: CDR1 SGHNT, CDR2 YENEEA. In DNA, the CDR3 is TGTGCCAGCAGCTTCCGGACGGGGAGTGAAAAACTGTTTTTT. Its protein product is CASSFRTGSEKLFF.

The chain uses TRBV28 and TRBJ1-6; 8 bases map to TRBD1. The CDR3 covers 16 residues. The V segment lost 3 bases and the J segment 6 bases; nucleotides outside the gene matches: 7. Per germline, CDR1 MDHEN and CDR2 SYDVKM. The CDR3 DNA is TGTGCCAGCAGTTTTAAAAGCAGGGGGCCTAATTCACCCCTCCACTTT. This translates into CASSFKSRGPNSPLHF.

The J gene is TRBJ1-3, the V gene TRBV18; 7 nucleotides agree with TRBD1. The CDR3 loop spans 15 amino acids. Trimming took 1 base from V and 4 from J; bases not matched to a gene: 4. CDR1 is KGHSH, CDR2 LQKENI, per germline. CDR3 DNA: TGTGCCAGCTCACCACAGGGGGCGCCCGGAAACACCATATATTTT. Amino acids: CASSPQGAPGNTIYF.

This rearrangement joins TRBV5-1 to TRBJ2-3; maybe TRBD2 (5 bases). CDR3 length: 15 amino acids. From germline, CDR1 is SGHRS and CDR2 YFSETQ. V was trimmed by 4 bases and J by 8 bases, leaving 20 bases between them. The CDR3 reads CASSPTSLGSGTQYF. DNA of the CDR3: TGCGCCAGCAGCCCAACTAGTTTGGGGTCAGGTACGCAGTATTTT.

This clone was seen a single time. V is TRBV2 and J is TRBJ2-2, with a possible D match to TRBD2 (6 bases). The V gene lost 0 bases and the J gene lost 7 bases, with 9 bases spanning the gap. CDR1 and CDR2 (germline): SNHLY, FYNNEI. The CDR3 totals 14 residues. The CDR3 DNA follows: TGTGCCAGCAGTGAAGCACTAGCTGGCGGGGAGCTGTTTTTT. It encodes CASSEALAGGELFF.

The gene calls are TRBV18 and TRBJ2-5; the match to TRBD1 covers 7 bases. V gave up 0 bases and J gave up 2 bases; unmatched junction bases: 3. The CDR3 loop spans 15 amino acids. The germline V gene encodes CDR1 KGHSH and CDR2 LQKENI. The CDR3 DNA reads as TGTGCCAGCTCACCACCGGGACAGCCACAAGAGACCCAGTACTTC. Translating it yields CASSPPGQPQETQYF.

The gene calls are TRBV7-8 and TRBJ1-5, with TRBD1 matching 11 bases. CDR1 is SGHVS, CDR2 FQNEAQ, per germline. There are 14 residues in the CDR3. The junction had 2 bases not matched to a gene; V was cut back by 5 bases and J by 5 bases. As DNA, the CDR3 is TGTGCCAGCAGCCGGACAGGGGGCCATCAGCCCCAGCATTTT. Its translation: CASSRTGGHQPQHF.